This T cell receptor beta chain came from a study of neoadjuvant anti-PD-1 for oral cavity cancer. Repertoires were generated with immunoSEQ multiplex PCR, while TCRdb's copy carries only in-frame clones and drops some. This sample has some 14,000 clones, with 67% found just once. The time point is: after neoadjuvant nivolumab, at surgical resection. This clone turned up a few times. The germline gives CDR1 KGHSH, CDR2 LQKENI. The CDR3 consists of 14 residues. Trimming removed 6 bases from V and 4 bases from J, with 15 bases in between. This clonotype originated in a person aged 35-79 years with oral cavity squamous cell carcinoma. The sequences come from PBMCs, collected after nivolumab (anti-PD-1) treatment. This rearrangement joins TRBV18 to TRBJ1-1; D ambiguous. CDR3 region: CASSSMGGSTEAFF. CDR3 in DNA: TGTGCCAGCTCCTCCATGGGAGGTAGCACTGAAGCTTTCTTT.